This TCR beta chain was profiled in a study of cytomegalovirus exposure and HLA in healthy donors. Study-level results: The study flagged approximately 180 TCR beta chains as cytomegalovirus-associated. Some highly shared sequence variants likely arose as a pipeline artifact. Excluded: some indistinguishable V segments such as TRBV6-2 and TRBV6-3. Reportedly, HLA-A and HLA-B alleles of most subjects were accurately predicted from TCR beta.

The PCR was carried out with 60 Vbeta primers and 13 Jbeta primers. Sequencing was performed with immunoSEQ multiplex PCR; in TCRdb, only in-frame clones are kept and a portion is missing. The sample holds 80,000 to 130,000 clones, 75% to 85% seen once. This clone has a handful of counts. Antigen: not known. CDR3 length equals 13 residues. The germline V gene has CDR1 WNHNN and CDR2 SYGVQD (reference sequence). J gave up 3 bases and V 2 bases, and 0 bases lay outside the gene matches. The clonotype originates from a woman aged 18-30 years in good health and CMV-seronegative. The chain couples TRBV10-1 to TRBJ1-1, with 7 positions matching TRBD1. Sequenced: PBMCs. The CDR3 spells CASSEDRDTEAFF. The CDR3 region has the DNA TGCGCCAGCAGTGAGGACAGGGACACTGAAGCTTTCTTT.